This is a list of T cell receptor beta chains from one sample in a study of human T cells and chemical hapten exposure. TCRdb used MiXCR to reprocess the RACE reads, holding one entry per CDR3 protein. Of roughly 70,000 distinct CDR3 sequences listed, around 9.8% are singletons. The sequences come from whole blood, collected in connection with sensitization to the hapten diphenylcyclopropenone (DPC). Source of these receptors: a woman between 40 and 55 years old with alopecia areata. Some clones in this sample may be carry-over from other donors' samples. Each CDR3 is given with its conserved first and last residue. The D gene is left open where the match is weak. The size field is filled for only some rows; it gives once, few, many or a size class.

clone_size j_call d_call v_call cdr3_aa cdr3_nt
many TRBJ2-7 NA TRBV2 CASSEGSYEQYF TGTGCCAGCAGTGAAGGGTCCTACGAGCAGTACTTC
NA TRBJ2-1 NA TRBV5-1 CASSLVRAGDNEQFF TGCGCCAGCAGCTTGGTAAGAGCAGGGGACAATGAGCAGTTCTTC
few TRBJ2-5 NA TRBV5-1 CASSLTRQETQYF TGCGCCAGCAGCTTGACTAGACAAGAGACCCAGTACTTC
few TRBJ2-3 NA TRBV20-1 CSARDWRDTDTQYF TGCAGTGCTAGAGACTGGAGGGACACAGATACGCAGTATTTT
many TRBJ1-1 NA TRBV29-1 CSVERELNTEAFF TGCAGCGTTGAAAGGGAGCTGAACACTGAAGCTTTCTTT
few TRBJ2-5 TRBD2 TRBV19 CASSIVTSGGETQYF TGTGCCAGTAGTATCGTGACTAGCGGAGGGGAGACCCAGTACTTC
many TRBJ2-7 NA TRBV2 CASSGRAKEYEQYF TGTGCCAGCAGTGGGAGGGCGAAAGAGTACGAGCAGTACTTC
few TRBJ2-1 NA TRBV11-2 CASSLFGLWRGEYNEQFF TGTGCCAGCAGCTTATTCGGTCTTTGGCGGGGTGAATACAATGAGCAGTTCTTC
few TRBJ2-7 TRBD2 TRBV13 CASSLRLAGYEQYF TGTGCCAGCAGCTTAAGACTAGCGGGGTACGAGCAGTACTTC
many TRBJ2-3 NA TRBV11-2 CASSFVLPDTQYF TGTGCCAGCAGCTTTGTCCTGCCAGATACGCAGTATTTT
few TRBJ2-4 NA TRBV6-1 CASREGRGRVAKNIQYF TGTGCCAGCAGGGAAGGAAGGGGTCGGGTAGCCAAAAACATTCAGTACTTC
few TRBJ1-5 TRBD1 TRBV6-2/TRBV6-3 CASNTGERQPQHF TGTGCCAGCAACACAGGGGAGAGGCAGCCCCAGCATTTT
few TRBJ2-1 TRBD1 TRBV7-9 CASSIEDRASNNEQFF TGTGCCAGCAGCATCGAGGACAGGGCGAGTAACAATGAGCAGTTCTTC
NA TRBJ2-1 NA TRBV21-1 CASTLFRDIRNNEQFF TGTGCCAGCACCCTCTTCCGGGACATCCGGAACAATGAGCAGTTCTTC
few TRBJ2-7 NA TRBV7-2 CASSPPLDEQYF TGTGCCAGCAGCCCTCCTTTGGACGAGCAGTACTTC
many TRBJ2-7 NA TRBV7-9 CASSSSGGSYEQYF TGTGCCAGCAGCAGTTCCGGTGGATCCTACGAGCAGTACTTC
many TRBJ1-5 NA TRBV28 CASSFPGASNQPQHF TGTGCCAGCAGTTTTCCAGGGGCGAGCAATCAGCCCCAGCATTTT
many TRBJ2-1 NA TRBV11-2 CASSSGLTNEQFF TGTGCCAGCAGCTCAGGACTTACAAATGAGCAGTTCTTC
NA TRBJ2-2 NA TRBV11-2 CASSLIQGYFPGELFF TGTGCCAGCAGCTTAATCCAGGGGTATTTCCCCGGGGAGCTGTTTTTT
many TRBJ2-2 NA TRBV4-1 CASSPKVAGLNTGELFF TGCGCCAGCAGCCCCAAGGTAGCAGGGCTGAACACCGGGGAGCTGTTTTTT
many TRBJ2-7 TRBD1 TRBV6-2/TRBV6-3 CASRPGQGNSYEQYF TGTGCCAGCAGACCGGGACAGGGAAACTCCTACGAGCAGTACTTC
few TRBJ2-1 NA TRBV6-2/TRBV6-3 CASSYLLAGPNEQFF TGTGCCAGCAGTTACCTGTTGGCGGGGCCCAATGAGCAGTTCTTC
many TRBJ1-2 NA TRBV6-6 CASSPGQNYGYTF TGTGCCAGCAGTCCCGGACAAAACTATGGCTACACCTTC
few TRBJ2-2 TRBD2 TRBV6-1 CASSSGLAGTGELFF TGTGCCAGCAGCTCTGGACTAGCAGGCACCGGGGAGCTGTTTTTT
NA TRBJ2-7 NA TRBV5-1 CASSLGGVYEQYF TGCGCCAGCAGCTTGGGAGGGGTCTACGAGCAGTACTTC
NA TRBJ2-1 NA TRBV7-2 CASSLEVYEQFF TGTGCCAGCAGCTTAGAGGTCTATGAGCAGTTCTTC
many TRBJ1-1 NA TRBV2 CASSEDRGDLRAFF TGTGCCAGCAGTGAGGACAGAGGGGACCTGAGGGCTTTCTTT
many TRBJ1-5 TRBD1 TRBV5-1 CASSLRPGQGDQPQHF TGCGCCAGCAGCTTACGCCCCGGACAGGGTGATCAGCCCCAGCATTTT
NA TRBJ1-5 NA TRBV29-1 CSVPSRGERINQPQHF TGCAGCGTCCCTTCACGGGGAGAGAGGATTAATCAGCCCCAGCATTTT
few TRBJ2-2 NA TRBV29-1 CSVEAGAGQLFF TGCAGCGTTGAAGCGGGGGCAGGGCAGCTGTTTTTT
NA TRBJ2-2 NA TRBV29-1 CSVGGPGELFF TGCAGCGTTGGAGGGCCCGGGGAGCTGTTTTTT
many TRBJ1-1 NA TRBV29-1 CSAAVLLSTTEAFF TGCAGCGCTGCGGTCCTGCTTTCCACCACTGAAGCTTTCTTT
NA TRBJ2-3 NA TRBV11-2 CASSSLSDTQYF TGTGCCAGCAGCTCGCTCTCCGATACGCAGTATTTT
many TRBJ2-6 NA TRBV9 CASSVGGTPSGANVLTF TGTGCCAGCAGCGTAGGTGGGACCCCCTCTGGGGCCAACGTCCTGACTTTC
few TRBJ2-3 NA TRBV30 CAWSKGTATDTQYF TGTGCCTGGAGTAAAGGGACGGCCACAGATACGCAGTATTTT
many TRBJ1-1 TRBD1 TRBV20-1 CSAIHGQGARGEAFF TGCAGTGCTATCCACGGACAGGGGGCTCGCGGTGAAGCTTTCTTT
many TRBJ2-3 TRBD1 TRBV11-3 CASSIRTGLTDTQYF TGTGCCAGCAGCATCCGGACAGGTCTGACAGATACGCAGTATTTT
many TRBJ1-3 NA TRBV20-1 CSARGGSGYGNTIYF TGCAGTGCTAGAGGGGGTTCGGGTTATGGAAACACCATATATTTT
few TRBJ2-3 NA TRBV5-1 CASSSQGLGDTQYF TGCGCCAGCAGCTCTCAGGGGTTGGGGGATACGCAGTATTTT
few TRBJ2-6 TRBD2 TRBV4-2 CASSHEGEGFGANVLTF TGTGCCAGCAGCCACGAAGGGGAGGGTTTTGGGGCCAACGTCCTGACTTTC
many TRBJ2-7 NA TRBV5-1 CASSWTVSYEQYF TGCGCCAGCAGCTGGACTGTTTCCTACGAGCAGTACTTC
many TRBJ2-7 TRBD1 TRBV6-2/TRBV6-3 CASSVTGSLDEQYF TGTGCCAGCAGTGTGACAGGGAGTTTGGACGAGCAGTACTTC
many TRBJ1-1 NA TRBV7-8 CASSLLPGTDTEAFF TGTGCCAGCAGCTTATTACCGGGGACGGACACTGAAGCTTTCTTT
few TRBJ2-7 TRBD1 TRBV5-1 CASSWDRATDEQYF TGCGCCAGCAGCTGGGACAGGGCAACGGACGAGCAGTACTTC
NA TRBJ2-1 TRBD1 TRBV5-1 CASSPRDSSLGDEQFF TGCGCCAGCAGCCCCCGGGACAGCTCGTTAGGGGATGAGCAGTTCTTC
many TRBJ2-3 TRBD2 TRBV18 CASSPPGLAGSNTQYF TGTGCCAGCTCACCACCTGGCCTAGCGGGGAGTAATACGCAGTATTTT